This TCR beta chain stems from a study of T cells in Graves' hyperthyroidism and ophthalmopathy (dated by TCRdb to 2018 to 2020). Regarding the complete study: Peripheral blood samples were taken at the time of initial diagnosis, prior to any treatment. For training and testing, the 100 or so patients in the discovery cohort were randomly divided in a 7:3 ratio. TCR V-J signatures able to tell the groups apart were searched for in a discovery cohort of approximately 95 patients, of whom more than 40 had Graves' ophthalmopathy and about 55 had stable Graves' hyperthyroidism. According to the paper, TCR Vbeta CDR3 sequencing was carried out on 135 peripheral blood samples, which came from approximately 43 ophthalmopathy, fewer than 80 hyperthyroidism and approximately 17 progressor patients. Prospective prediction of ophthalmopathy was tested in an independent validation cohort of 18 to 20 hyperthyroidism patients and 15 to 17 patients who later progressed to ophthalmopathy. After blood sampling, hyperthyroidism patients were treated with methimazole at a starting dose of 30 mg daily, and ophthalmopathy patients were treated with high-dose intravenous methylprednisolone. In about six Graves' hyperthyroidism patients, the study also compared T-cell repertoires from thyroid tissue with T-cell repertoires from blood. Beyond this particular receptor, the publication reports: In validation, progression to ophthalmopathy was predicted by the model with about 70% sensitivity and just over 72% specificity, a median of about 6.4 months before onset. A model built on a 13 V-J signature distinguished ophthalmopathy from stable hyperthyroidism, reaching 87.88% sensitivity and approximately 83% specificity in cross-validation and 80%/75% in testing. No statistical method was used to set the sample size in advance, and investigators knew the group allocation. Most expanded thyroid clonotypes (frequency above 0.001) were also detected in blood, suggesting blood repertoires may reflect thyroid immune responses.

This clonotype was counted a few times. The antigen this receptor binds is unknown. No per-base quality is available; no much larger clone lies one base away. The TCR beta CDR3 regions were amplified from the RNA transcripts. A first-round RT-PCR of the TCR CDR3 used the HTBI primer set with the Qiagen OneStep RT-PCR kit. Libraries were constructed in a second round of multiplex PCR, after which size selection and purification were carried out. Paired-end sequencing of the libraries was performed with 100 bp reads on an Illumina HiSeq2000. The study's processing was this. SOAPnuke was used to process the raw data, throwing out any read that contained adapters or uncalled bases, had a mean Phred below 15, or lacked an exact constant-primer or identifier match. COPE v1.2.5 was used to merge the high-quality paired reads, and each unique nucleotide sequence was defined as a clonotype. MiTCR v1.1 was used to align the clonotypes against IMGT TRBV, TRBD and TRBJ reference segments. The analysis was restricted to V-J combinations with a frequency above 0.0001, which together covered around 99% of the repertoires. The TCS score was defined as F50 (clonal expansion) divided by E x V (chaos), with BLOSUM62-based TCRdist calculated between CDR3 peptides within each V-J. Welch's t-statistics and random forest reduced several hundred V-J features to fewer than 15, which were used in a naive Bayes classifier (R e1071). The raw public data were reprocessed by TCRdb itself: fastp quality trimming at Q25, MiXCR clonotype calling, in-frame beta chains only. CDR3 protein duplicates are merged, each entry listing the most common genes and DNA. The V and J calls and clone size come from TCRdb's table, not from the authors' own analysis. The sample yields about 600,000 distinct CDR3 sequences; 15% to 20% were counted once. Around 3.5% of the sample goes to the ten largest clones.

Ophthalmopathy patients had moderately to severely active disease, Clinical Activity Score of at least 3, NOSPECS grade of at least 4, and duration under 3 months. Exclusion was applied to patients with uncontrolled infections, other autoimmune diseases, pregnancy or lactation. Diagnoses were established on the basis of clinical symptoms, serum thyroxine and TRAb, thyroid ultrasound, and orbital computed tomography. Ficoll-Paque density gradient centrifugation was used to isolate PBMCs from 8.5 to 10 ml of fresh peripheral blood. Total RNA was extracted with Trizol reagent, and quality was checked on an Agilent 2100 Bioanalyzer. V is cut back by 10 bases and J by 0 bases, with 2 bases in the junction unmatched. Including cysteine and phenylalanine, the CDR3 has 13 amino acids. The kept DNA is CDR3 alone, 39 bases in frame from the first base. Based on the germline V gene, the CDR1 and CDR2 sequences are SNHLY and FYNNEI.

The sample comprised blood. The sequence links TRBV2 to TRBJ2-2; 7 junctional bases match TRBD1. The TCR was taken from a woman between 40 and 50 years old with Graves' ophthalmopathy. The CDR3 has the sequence CATRGTNTGELFF. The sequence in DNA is TGTGCCACCAGGGGGACGAACACCGGGGAGCTGTTTTTT.